This TCR beta chain was sequenced during a study of blood T cells in healthy people across ages. The CDR3 runs 13 residues. Losses at the gene ends were 5 bases for V and 4 bases for J; bases not matched to a gene: 5. The germline V gene encodes CDR1 MDHEN and CDR2 SYDVKM. A second PCR, run for about 7 to 11 cycles, used a sample-barcoded 5' primer plus a J-beta primer mix. TCRdb reprocessed the 5' RACE reads with MiXCR, giving one entry per CDR3 protein. The profile shows around 650,000 distinct CDR3 sequences, over 40% of them singletons. Sample: blood. This TCR was recovered from a man older than 75 in good health. This chain connects TRBV28 to TRBJ2-7, with TRBD1 identical over 7 bases. CDR3 region: CASSTPGQYEQYF. The DNA of the CDR3 is TGTGCCAGCAGTACGCCGGGACAGTACGAGCAGTACTTC.